This entry lists 21 T cell receptor beta chains sequenced from one sample in a study of blood T cell repertoires in COVID-19. The protocol was immunoSEQ multiplex PCR, while the TCRdb copy is restricted to in-frame clones and leaves out a portion. The sample consists of under 300,000 clones, approximately 86% of them appearing once. Source material: peripheral blood. Every receptor here comes from a man aged 55 to 70 who had recovered from COVID-19.

This clone was recorded only once. The chain joins TRBV5-1 to TRBJ1-2; 7 nucleotides agree with TRBD1. V lost 5 bases to trimming and J lost 6 bases; unmatched junction nucleotides: 13. The CDR3 length is 15 residues. CDR1 and CDR2 from the germline V gene are SGHRS and YFSETQ. CDR3 sequence reads: CASSLDRAEGDGYTF. The CDR3 DNA reads as TGCGCCAGCAGTTTAGACAGGGCCGAGGGGGATGGCTACACCTTC.

The genes are TRBV11-2 and TRBJ2-1, with D hard to call. CDR3 length: 18 amino acids. Germline assignment: CDR1 SGHAT and CDR2 FQNNGV. V lost 5 bases, J lost 0 bases, and 20 bases lay in between. The CDR3 DNA reads as TGTGCCAGCAGCACCACCTTTCACCGCCCGAGCTCCTACAATGAGCAGTTCTTC. Protein product: CASSTTFHRPSSYNEQFF.

This clone was seen a single time. The J gene is TRBJ2-2, the V gene TRBV28; no clear D gene. The CDR3 has 12 amino acids. The germline V and J ends were trimmed by 3 bases and 7 bases, with 6 bases remaining between them. From germline, CDR1 is MDHEN and CDR2 SYDVKM. In DNA form, the CDR3 reads TGTGCCAGCAGTTTGTTATTCGGGGAGCTGTTTTTT. Translation: CASSLLFGELFF.

The V and J genes are TRBV4-1 and TRBJ1-3, with D hard to call. V was clipped by 0 bases and J by 1 base, with 7 bases between them. The CDR3 is made up of 15 amino acids. CDR1 MGHRA and CDR2 YSYEKL come from the germline V gene. The CDR3 nucleotides read TGCGCCAGCAGCCAAGACGGGTTTTCTGGAAACACCATATATTTT. It codes for CASSQDGFSGNTIYF.

The chain is built from TRBV5-1 and TRBJ2-7; TRBD2 matches at 8 bases. This CDR3 comprises 13 residues. In germline, CDR1 is SGHRS, CDR2 YFSETQ. The trim removed 2 bases at V and 6 bases at J, leaving 4 bases unmatched. The chain's CDR3 is CASSFGLAREQYF. CDR3 bases: TGCGCCAGCAGCTTCGGACTAGCCCGCGAGCAGTACTTC. Combining the CDR3 with reference TRBV5-1 and TRBJ2-7 gives the whole variable domain KAGVTQTPRYLIKTRGQQVTLSCSPISGHRSVSWYQQTPGQGLQFLFEYFSETQRNKGNFPGRFSGRQFSNSRSEMNVSTLELGDSALYLCASSFGLAREQYFGPGTRLTVT.

The rearrangement uses TRBV6-6 and TRBJ2-2; D gene unclear. Trimming shortened V by 8 bases and J by 5 bases, and 12 bases separated the two germline ends. In germline, CDR1 is MNHNY, CDR2 SVGAGI (reference sequence). The CDR3 totals 13 residues. CDR3 sequence: CASPPRETGELFF. The CDR3 DNA is TGTGCCAGCCCCCCGCGTGAAACCGGGGAGCTGTTTTTT.

The CDR3 DNA follows: TGTGCCAGCAGTGATTCGGGGGGCCCCTACGAGCAGTACTTC. Protein product: CASSDSGGPYEQYF. The rearrangement links TRBV6-1 to TRBJ2-7; a possible D gene is TRBD2 (7 bases). The CDR3 is made up of 14 amino acids. CDR1 and CDR2 (germline): MNHNS, SASEGT. Trimming pared 3 bases from V and 2 bases from J, leaving 11 bases between.

The chain is built from TRBV5-1 and TRBJ2-7, with TRBD1 as a possible D gene (6 bases). The germline V gene has CDR1 SGHRS and CDR2 YFSETQ. V was shortened by 0 bases and J by 2 bases, with 21 bases between the two germline ends. This CDR3 is built from 18 residues. In DNA, the CDR3 is TGCGCCAGCAGCTTGGGACCGCTAGCCCGGGACACCCCCTACGAGCAGTACTTC. Amino acid sequence: CASSLGPLARDTPYEQYF.

This rearrangement joins TRBV27 to TRBJ2-3; no clear D gene. V lost 5 bases, J lost 2 bases, and 11 bases lay in between. CDR1 and CDR2 (germline): MNHEY, SMNVEV (reference sequence). The CDR3 runs 14 residues. CDR3 DNA sequence: TGTGCCAGCAGTCACGCGGATTACACAGATACGCAGTATTTT. Protein sequence: CASSHADYTDTQYF.

The chain combines TRBV29-1 with TRBJ2-1; TRBD1 aligns across 9 bases. CDR3 length: 14 residues. Trimming cost V 3 bases and J 4 bases; bases outside gene matches: 4. Germline values: CDR1 SQVTM, CDR2 ANQGSEA. CDR3: CSVDPGQGYNEQFF. CDR3 nucleotides: TGCAGCGTTGATCCGGGACAGGGTTACAATGAGCAGTTCTTC.

The genes are TRBV5-1 and TRBJ1-1, with D possibly matching TRBD1 (5 bases). V was clipped by 7 bases and J by 0 bases, with 13 bases between them. The CDR3 sequence is 14 residues long. Germline lookup yields CDR1 SGHRS and CDR2 YFSETQ. The CDR3 DNA reads as TGCGCCAGCGCGACCGCGGGGCTGAACACTGAAGCTTTCTTT. Its protein is CASATAGLNTEAFF.

The genes are TRBV14 and TRBJ1-2, with D maybe TRBD1 (6 bases). The germline gives CDR1 SGHDN, CDR2 FVKESK. V lost 5 bases, J lost 8 bases, and 18 bases lay in between. This CDR3 is 14 amino acids long. CDR3 DNA sequence: TGTGCCAGCAGCTTTGGAGGGGGGGCCGGAGGCTACACCTTC. Protein product: CASSFGGGAGGYTF.

This clone showed up just once. This chain joins TRBV7-8 and TRBJ2-7; 7 bases map to TRBD2. The CDR3 totals 16 residues. Germline CDR1 and CDR2: SGHVS and FQNEAQ. V lost 1 base, J lost 0 bases, and 6 bases stayed unmatched. The DNA for the CDR3 is TGTGCCAGCAGCTTAGTCTCGTGGGGGGGCTCCTACGAGCAGTACGTC. Its translation: CASSLVSWGGSYEQYV.

This clone was picked up a small number of times. The V gene is TRBV29-1, the J gene TRBJ2-2; possibly TRBD2 for D (5 bases). V lost 6 bases and J lost 4, with 9 bases in between. CDR3 length equals 12 residues. Germline V gives CDR1 SQVTM, CDR2 ANQGSEA. The CDR3 nucleotides are TGCAGCGTGGGGAGTTCCACCGGGGAGCTGTTTTTT. This encodes CSVGSSTGELFF.

This chain connects TRBV4-1 to TRBJ1-6, with 7 bases lining up with TRBD1. CDR1 MGHRA and CDR2 YSYEKL come from the germline V gene. The CDR3 contains 20 residues. Trimming took 0 bases from V and 6 from J; bases not matched to a gene: 17. CDR3 bases: TGCGCCAGCAGCCAAGAGGGTTTTATATTCAGGGACAGCTCTAATTCACCCCTCCACTTT. It specifies CASSQEGFIFRDSSNSPLHF.

This clone was seen a handful of times. The chain combines TRBV7-9 with TRBJ2-3; D is possibly TRBD1 (5 bases). Trimming took 4 bases from V and 2 from J, leaving 19 bases between them. In germline, CDR1 is SEHNR, CDR2 FQNEAQ (reference sequence). The CDR3 runs 17 residues. CDR3: CASSSPPDKLFTDTQYF. The CDR3 DNA sequence: TGTGCCAGCAGCTCCCCCCCGGACAAACTATTCACAGATACGCAGTATTTT.

Comment on this clone: Different DNA sequences within this sample yield the same CDR3. This sequence joins TRBV5-1 and TRBJ2-3; D remains ambiguous. The CDR3 has 11 residues. The V and J ends lost 3 bases and 4 bases respectively, with 3 bases between them. Per germline, CDR1 SGHRS and CDR2 YFSETQ. CDR3: CASSSADTQYF. The CDR3 nucleotides are TGCGCCAGCAGCTCCGCAGATACGCAGTATTTT.

This rearrangement joins TRBV6-6 to TRBJ2-3, with 12 positions matching TRBD1. Germline lookup yields CDR1 MNHNY and CDR2 SVGAGI (reference sequence). The CDR3 runs to 17 residues. Losses at the gene ends were 5 bases for V and 9 bases for J; bases not matched to a gene: 15. The CDR3 sequence: CASSQNRGTGGLGTQYF. The CDR3 region has the DNA TGTGCCAGCAGTCAGAACCGCGGGACAGGGGGCTTGGGAACGCAGTATTTT.

Note on this clone: Germline and junction disagree at one end, which may indicate a read error. The rearrangement links TRBV6-5 to TRBJ1-3, with D maybe TRBD1 (5 bases). From germline, CDR1 is MNHEY and CDR2 SVGAGI. This CDR3 has 13 residues. The CDR3 DNA follows: TGTGCCTGCAGGGAGAGTCGGGGAAACACCATATATTTT. The encoded protein is CACRESRGNTIYF.

The chain joins TRBV11-2 to TRBJ2-7; 9 positions agree with TRBD1. V was clipped by 3 bases and J by 6 bases; unmatched bases: 6. This CDR3 contains 14 residues. Germline V gene data show CDR1 as SGHAT and CDR2 as FQNNGV. The CDR3 coding sequence is TGTGCCAGCAGCTTTGGTGGGACAGGGCGCGAGCAGTACGTC. This codes for CASSFGGTGREQYV.

This chain connects TRBV5-6 to TRBJ2-7; perhaps TRBD2 as D (7 bases). V dropped 2 bases and J dropped 7 bases, with 13 bases sitting between them. The CDR3 has 13 amino acids. From germline, CDR1 is SGHDT and CDR2 YYEEEE. The CDR3 sequence: CASSFGGPGEQYF. The CDR3 nucleotides read TGTGCCAGCAGCTTCGGGGGGCCGGGGGAGCAGTACTTC. Full variable domain (outside the CDR3, taken from reference TRBV5-6 and TRBJ2-7): DAGVTQSPTHLIKTRGQQVTLRCSPKSGHDTVSWYQQALGQGPQFIFQYYEEEERQRGNFPDRFSGHQFPNYSSELNVNALLLGDSALYLCASSFGGPGEQYFGPGTRLTVT.